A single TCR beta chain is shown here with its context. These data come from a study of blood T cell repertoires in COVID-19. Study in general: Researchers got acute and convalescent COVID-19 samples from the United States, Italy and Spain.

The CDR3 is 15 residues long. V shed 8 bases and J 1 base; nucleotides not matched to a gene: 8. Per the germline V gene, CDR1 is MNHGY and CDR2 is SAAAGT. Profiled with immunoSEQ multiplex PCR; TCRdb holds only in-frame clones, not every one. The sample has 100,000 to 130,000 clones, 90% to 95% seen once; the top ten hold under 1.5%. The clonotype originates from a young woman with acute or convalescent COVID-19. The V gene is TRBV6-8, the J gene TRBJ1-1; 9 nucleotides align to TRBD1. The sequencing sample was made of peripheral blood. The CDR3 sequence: CASLPPGQGNTEAFF. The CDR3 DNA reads TGTGCCAGCTTGCCCCCGGGACAGGGGAACACTGAAGCTTTCTTT.